A single sample is the source of the 12 T cell receptor beta chains below, sequenced in a study of OX40 agonist ivuxolimab in advanced cancers. Method: immunoSEQ multiplex PCR; TCRdb's copy keeps in-frame clones and lacks some. The sample carries about 69,000 clones, about nine tenths recorded once. The sequences come from CD4+ or CD8+ T cells sorted from blood, collected in a trial of the OX40 agonist ivuxolimab. These receptors were collected from an adult with an advanced solid tumor such as melanoma, head and neck, liver or kidney cancer.

The chain is built from TRBV21-1 and TRBJ1-1; the table's TRBD1 call for D was not verified on the DNA. TRBV21-1 is a pseudogene segment. The CDR3 loop spans 16 amino acids. CDR3 protein: CASSLSSGQADTEAFF. CDR3 DNA: TGTGCCAGCAGCCTCTCTTCCGGACAGGCTGACACTGAAGCTTTCTTT.

The chain couples TRBV5-8 to TRBJ2-5; TRBD1 matches 7 bases. Germline CDR1 is SGHTS and CDR2 is YDEGEE. The J segment lost 4 bases and the V segment lost 0 bases, leaving 0 bases of the junction unmatched. The CDR3 has 13 residues. The CDR3 region is CASSLAGGETQYF. The CDR3 bases are TGTGCCAGCAGCTTGGCAGGGGGAGAGACCCAGTACTTC.

The chain carries TRBV5-1 and TRBJ2-1, with 8 bases that match TRBD2. CDR3 length equals 18 residues. Germline V CDR1 and CDR2: SGHRS, YFSETQ. The trim removed 3 bases at V and 5 bases at J, leaving 16 bases unmatched. CDR3 nucleotides: TGCGCCAGCAGCTCCACGCCCGAGAGCGGGAGTCCCGACAATGAGCAGTTCTTC. Amino acids: CASSSTPESGSPDNEQFF. Based on the CDR3 plus reference TRBV5-1 and TRBJ2-1, the full variable domain is KAGVTQTPRYLIKTRGQQVTLSCSPISGHRSVSWYQQTPGQGLQFLFEYFSETQRNKGNFPGRFSGRQFSNSRSEMNVSTLELGDSALYLCASSSTPESGSPDNEQFFGPGTRLTVL.

This chain joins TRBV9 and TRBJ2-3; D is uncertain. The germline V gene encodes CDR1 SGDLS and CDR2 YYNGEE. The V and J ends lost 5 bases and 2 bases respectively, with 12 bases between them. CDR3 size: 14 residues. For the CDR3, the DNA is TGTGCCAGCAGTTCTCTCGGGTTCACAGATACGCAGTATTTT. As protein: CASSSLGFTDTQYF.

With respect to this clone: This CDR3 is also generated by other DNA sequences in the sample. This sequence joins TRBV28 and TRBJ2-1, with D perhaps matching TRBD2 (7 bases). The V end lost 2 bases, the J end lost 7 bases, and 12 bases lay between the germline ends. This CDR3 has 14 amino acids. CDR1 and CDR2 from the germline V gene are MDHEN and SYDVKM. The CDR3 region is CASSLGGRGNEQFF. In nucleotides, the CDR3 is TGTGCCAGCAGTTTAGGAGGGAGGGGGAATGAGCAGTTCTTC.

This clone has just a few counts. The gene calls are TRBV7-3 and TRBJ2-1; D is uncertain. The CDR3 loop spans 16 amino acids. With 5 bases removed from V and 6 bases from J, the gap between germline ends came to 20 bases. Germline V CDR1 and CDR2: SGHTA, FQGTGA. The CDR3: CASSQKDKKWGNEQFF. CDR3 coding DNA: TGTGCCAGCAGCCAGAAGGATAAAAAGTGGGGCAATGAGCAGTTCTTC.

CDR3 sequence (DNA): TGTGCCAGCAGCTTCCCCGCCTTACCCAATAGGCCGGAGGAGCTGTTTTTT. This gives the protein CASSFPALPNRPEELFF. The V call is TRBV7-9, the J call TRBJ2-2; unclear D gene. This CDR3 spans 17 amino acids. Germline V gene sequence: CDR1 SEHNR, CDR2 FQNEAQ (reference sequence). V shed 3 bases and J shed 10 bases, with 24 bases lying between them.

The chain has TRBV11-3 and TRBJ2-5, with 14 positions matching TRBD2. CDR1 SGHNT and CDR2 YENEEA come from the germline V gene. This CDR3 comprises 15 residues. The V gene end was trimmed by 5 bases and the J gene end by 5 bases; junction bases not matched to a gene: 4. CDR3 amino acids: CASSPGLAGDETQYF. CDR3 bases: TGTGCCAGCAGCCCGGGACTAGCGGGAGACGAGACCCAGTACTTC.

This rearrangement joins TRBV14 to TRBJ1-1; D remains unclear. Trimming removed 3 bases at V and 4 bases at J, with 15 bases between. There are 15 residues in the CDR3. Germline assignment: CDR1 SGHDN and CDR2 FVKESK. This CDR3 reads CASSHDPRFSTEAFF. The CDR3 DNA reads as TGTGCCAGCAGCCACGACCCCAGGTTTAGCACTGAAGCTTTCTTT.

The chain is built from TRBV6-1 and TRBJ2-1, with 8 bases that match TRBD2. This CDR3 is 15 amino acids long. Trimming cost V 7 bases and J 3 bases; bases outside gene matches: 8. Germline lookup yields CDR1 MNHNS and CDR2 SASEGT. The CDR3 loop reads CASNEMAGGYNEQFF. CDR3 nucleotide sequence: TGTGCCAGCAACGAGATGGCGGGAGGCTACAATGAGCAGTTCTTC.

This chain joins TRBV5-4 and TRBJ1-3; no clear D gene. CDR1 and CDR2 (germline): SGHNT, YYREEE (reference sequence). The CDR3 totals 15 residues. V dropped 5 bases and J dropped 3 bases, with 15 bases sitting between them. In nucleotides, the CDR3 is TGTGCCAGCAGTTTCGACACGTCTGGTGGAAACACCATATATTTT. As protein: CASSFDTSGGNTIYF.

The genes are TRBV2 and TRBJ2-1; 7 bases fit TRBD2. Per the germline V gene, CDR1 is SNHLY and CDR2 is FYNNEI. The V and J ends lost 5 bases and 6 bases, in that order; junction bases with no gene match: 13. This CDR3 region has 16 residues. In DNA form, the CDR3 reads TGTGCCAGCAGTCCGCTCGTGGGAGCGGGATTCAATGAGCAGTTCTTC. As protein: CASSPLVGAGFNEQFF.